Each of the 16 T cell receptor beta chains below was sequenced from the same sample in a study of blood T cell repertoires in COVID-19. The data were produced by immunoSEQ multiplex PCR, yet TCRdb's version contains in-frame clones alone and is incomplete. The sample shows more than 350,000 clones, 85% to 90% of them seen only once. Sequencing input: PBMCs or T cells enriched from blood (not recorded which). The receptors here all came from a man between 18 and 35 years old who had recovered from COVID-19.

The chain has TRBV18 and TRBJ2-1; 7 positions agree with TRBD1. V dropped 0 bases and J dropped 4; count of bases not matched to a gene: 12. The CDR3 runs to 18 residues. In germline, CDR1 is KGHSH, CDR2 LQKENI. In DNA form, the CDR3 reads TGTGCCAGCTCACCACCTTACAACAGACAGGGTCTATACAATGAGCAGTTCTTC. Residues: CASSPPYNRQGLYNEQFF.

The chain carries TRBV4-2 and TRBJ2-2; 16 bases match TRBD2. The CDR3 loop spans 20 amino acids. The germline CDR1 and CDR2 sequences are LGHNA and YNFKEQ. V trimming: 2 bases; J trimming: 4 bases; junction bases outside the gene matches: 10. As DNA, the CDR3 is TGTGCCAGCAGCCAACCGTCCGGGACTAGCGGGAGGGGTGGCACCGGGGAGCTGTTTTTT. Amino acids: CASSQPSGTSGRGGTGELFF.

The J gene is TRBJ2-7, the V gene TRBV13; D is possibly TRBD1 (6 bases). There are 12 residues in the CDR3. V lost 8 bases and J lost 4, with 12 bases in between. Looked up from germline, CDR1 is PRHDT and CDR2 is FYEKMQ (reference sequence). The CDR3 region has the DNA TGTGCCAGCGGAGGACAGCCTTACGAGCAGTACTTC. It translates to CASGGQPYEQYF.

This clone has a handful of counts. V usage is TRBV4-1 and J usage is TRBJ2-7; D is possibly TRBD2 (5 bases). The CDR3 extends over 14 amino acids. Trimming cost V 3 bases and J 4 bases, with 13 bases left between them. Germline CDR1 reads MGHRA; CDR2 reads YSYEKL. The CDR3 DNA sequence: TGCGCCAGCAGCCACTTCAAGCGGCCTTACGAGCAGTACTTC. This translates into CASSHFKRPYEQYF.

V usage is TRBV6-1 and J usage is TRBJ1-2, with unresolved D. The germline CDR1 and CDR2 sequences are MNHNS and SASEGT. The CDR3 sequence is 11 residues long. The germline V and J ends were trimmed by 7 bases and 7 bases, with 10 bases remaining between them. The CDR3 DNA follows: TGTGCCAGCACGGGGATTCCTGGCTACACCTTC. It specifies CASTGIPGYTF.

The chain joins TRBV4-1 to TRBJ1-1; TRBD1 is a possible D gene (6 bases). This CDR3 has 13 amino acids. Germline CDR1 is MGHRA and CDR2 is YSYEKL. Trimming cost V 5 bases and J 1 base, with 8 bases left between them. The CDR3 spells CASSLQGNTEAFF. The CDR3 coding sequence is TGCGCCAGCAGCTTACAGGGGAACACTGAAGCTTTCTTT.

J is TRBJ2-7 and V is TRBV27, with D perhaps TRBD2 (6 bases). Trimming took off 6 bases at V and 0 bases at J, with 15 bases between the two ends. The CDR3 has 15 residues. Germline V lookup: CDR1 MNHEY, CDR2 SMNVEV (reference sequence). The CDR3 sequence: CASRSWGEGSYEQYF. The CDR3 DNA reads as TGTGCCAGCAGGTCATGGGGGGAAGGCTCCTACGAGCAGTACTTC.

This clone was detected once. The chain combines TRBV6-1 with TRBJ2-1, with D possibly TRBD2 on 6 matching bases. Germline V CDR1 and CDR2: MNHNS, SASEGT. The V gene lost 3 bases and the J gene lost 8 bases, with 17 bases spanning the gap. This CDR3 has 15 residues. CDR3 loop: CASSEAGLRRDEQFF. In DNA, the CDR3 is TGTGCCAGCAGTGAGGCGGGACTTCGGAGGGATGAGCAGTTCTTC.

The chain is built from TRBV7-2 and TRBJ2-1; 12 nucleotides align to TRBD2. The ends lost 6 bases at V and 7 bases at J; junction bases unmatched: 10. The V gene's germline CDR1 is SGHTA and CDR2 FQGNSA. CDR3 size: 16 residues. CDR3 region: CASSQNTGTSGNEQFF. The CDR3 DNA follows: TGTGCCAGCAGTCAAAATACCGGGACTAGCGGGAATGAGCAGTTCTTC.

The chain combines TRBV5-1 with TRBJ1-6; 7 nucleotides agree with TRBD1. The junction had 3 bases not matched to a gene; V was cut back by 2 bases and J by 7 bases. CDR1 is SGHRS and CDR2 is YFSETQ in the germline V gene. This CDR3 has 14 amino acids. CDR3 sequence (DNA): TGCGCCAGCAGCTTCGGGACAGCAAATTCACCCCTCCACTTT. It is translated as CASSFGTANSPLHF.

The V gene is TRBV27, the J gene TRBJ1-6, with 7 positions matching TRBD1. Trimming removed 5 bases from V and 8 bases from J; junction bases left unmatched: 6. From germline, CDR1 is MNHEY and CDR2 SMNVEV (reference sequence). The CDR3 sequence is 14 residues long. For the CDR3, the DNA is TGTGCCAGCAGTCCCGGGACAGCGGATTCACCCCTCCACTTT. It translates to CASSPGTADSPLHF.

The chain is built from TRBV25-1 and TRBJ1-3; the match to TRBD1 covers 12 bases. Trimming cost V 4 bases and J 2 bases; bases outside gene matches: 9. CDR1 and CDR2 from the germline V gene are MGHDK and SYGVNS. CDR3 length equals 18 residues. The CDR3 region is CASSVLGTGGKAGNTIYF. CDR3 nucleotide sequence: TGTGCCAGCAGTGTATTAGGGACAGGGGGCAAGGCTGGAAACACCATATATTTT.

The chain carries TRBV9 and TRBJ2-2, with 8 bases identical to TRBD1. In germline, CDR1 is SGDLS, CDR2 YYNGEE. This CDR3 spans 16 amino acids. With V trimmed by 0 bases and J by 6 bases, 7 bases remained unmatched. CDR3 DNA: TGTGCCAGCAGCGTAGACACAGGGGGTTTCTCCGGGGAGCTGTTTTTT. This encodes CASSVDTGGFSGELFF.

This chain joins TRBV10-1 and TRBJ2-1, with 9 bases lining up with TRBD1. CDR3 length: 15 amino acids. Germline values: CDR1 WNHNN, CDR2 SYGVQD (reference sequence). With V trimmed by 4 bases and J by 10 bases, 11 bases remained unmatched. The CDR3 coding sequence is TGCGCCAGCAGTGGAACCGGGACAGGGTTAAGCGAGCAGTTCTTC. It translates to CASSGTGTGLSEQFF.

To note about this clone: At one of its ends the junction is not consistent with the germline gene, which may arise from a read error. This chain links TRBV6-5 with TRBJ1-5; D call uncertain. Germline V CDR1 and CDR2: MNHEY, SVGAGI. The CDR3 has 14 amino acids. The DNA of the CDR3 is TGTGCCAGCAGTGACTCCATGGCGAGGAAGCCCCAGCATTTT. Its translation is CASSDSMARKPQHF.

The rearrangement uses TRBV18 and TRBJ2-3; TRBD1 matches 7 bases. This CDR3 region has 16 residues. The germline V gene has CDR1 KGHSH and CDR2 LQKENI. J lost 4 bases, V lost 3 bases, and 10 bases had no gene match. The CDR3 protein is CASSPRTGAVSDTQYF. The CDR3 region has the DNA TGTGCCAGCTCACCTCGGACAGGTGCGGTGTCAGATACGCAGTATTTT.